The 6 T cell receptor beta chains reported below all come from one sample, sequenced in a study of T cell repertoires in cytomegalovirus infection. TCRdb ran MiXCR on the reads and lists one entry per CDR3 protein. The data contain 130,000 or so distinct CDR3 sequences, about 6.5% of them singletons. The sequenced material came from PBMCs. The receptors were gathered from a human donor in good health (CMV status not recorded). Some clones in this sample may be carry-over from other donors' samples.

This clonotype was observed at least ten times. The chain combines TRBV6-5 with TRBJ2-3, with no clear D. The CDR3 covers 14 residues. V lost 0 bases and J lost 6, with 10 bases in between. Germline CDR1 and CDR2: MNHEY and SVGAGI. CDR3 sequence (DNA): TGTGCCAGCAGTTACTCGGCTGCGCCTGATACGCAGTATTTT. The encoded protein is CASSYSAAPDTQYF.

In this sample, this clonotype turned up once. A much larger clone differs from this one at a single base, so this may be a read error. Since the CDR3 does not end with the conserved phenylalanine or tryptophan, this likely comes from a read error. The gene calls are TRBV29-1 and TRBJ1-2; no clear D. V was shortened by 2 bases and J by 6 bases, with 7 bases between the two germline ends. Germline loops: CDR1 SQVTM, CDR2 ANQGSEA. This CDR3 has 11 amino acids. CDR3 residues: CSVEIRDGYTS. Written as DNA, the CDR3 is TGCAGCGTTGAAATCCGGGATGGCTACACCTCC.

This clonotype was counted at least ten times. The chain uses TRBV7-9 and TRBJ1-4, with 9 bases lining up with TRBD1. The CDR3 is 15 residues long. V lost 5 bases, J lost 8 bases, and 9 bases stayed unmatched. Germline V gene lookup returns CDR1 SEHNR and CDR2 FQNEAQ (reference sequence). CDR3 sequence: CASSSSGDRDEKLFF. The CDR3 bases are TGTGCCAGCAGCAGCAGCGGGGACAGGGACGAAAAACTGTTTTTT.

This clonotype was seen a handful of times. The chain links TRBV12-5 to TRBJ2-5; D is possibly TRBD1 (5 bases). This CDR3 comprises 12 residues. V gave up 3 bases and J gave up 6 bases, with 8 bases separating them. CDR1 and CDR2 from the germline V gene are LGHNT and FRNRAP. This CDR3 reads CASGLLGQTQYF. The CDR3 DNA sequence: TGTGCTAGTGGTTTACTGGGGCAGACCCAGTACTTC.

This clonotype was counted ten times or more. This chain links TRBV6-6 with TRBJ1-2; no firm D call. The CDR3 extends over 12 amino acids. The germline V gene encodes CDR1 MNHNY and CDR2 SVGAGI (reference sequence). Trimming removed 8 bases from V and 7 bases from J, with 14 bases in between. The CDR3: CASGPLDGGYTF. DNA of the CDR3: TGTGCCAGCGGACCCCTTGACGGTGGCTACACCTTC.

The V call is TRBV5-5, the J call TRBJ1-2; D is uncertain. Trimming cost V 0 bases and J 3 bases, with 15 bases left between them. Per germline, CDR1 SGHKS and CDR2 YYEKEE (reference sequence). This CDR3 is 16 amino acids long. CDR3: CASSLEAGNRYYGYTF. As DNA, the CDR3 is TGTGCCAGCAGCTTGGAGGCTGGAAACCGCTACTATGGCTACACCTTC.